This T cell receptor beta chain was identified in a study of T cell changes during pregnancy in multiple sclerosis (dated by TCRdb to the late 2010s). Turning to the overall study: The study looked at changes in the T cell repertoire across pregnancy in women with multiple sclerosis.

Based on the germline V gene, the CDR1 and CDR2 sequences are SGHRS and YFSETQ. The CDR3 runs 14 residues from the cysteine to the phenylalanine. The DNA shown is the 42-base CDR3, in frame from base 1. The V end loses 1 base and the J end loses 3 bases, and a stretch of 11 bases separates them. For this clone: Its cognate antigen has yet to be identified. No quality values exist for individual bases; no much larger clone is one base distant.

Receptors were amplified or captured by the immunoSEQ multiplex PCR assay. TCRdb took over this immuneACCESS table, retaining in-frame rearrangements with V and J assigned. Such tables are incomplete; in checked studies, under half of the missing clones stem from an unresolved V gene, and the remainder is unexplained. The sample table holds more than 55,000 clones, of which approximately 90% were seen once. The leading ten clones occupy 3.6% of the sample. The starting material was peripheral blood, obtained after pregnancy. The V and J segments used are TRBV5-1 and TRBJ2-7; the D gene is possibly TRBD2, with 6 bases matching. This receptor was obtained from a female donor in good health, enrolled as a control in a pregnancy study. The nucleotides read TGCGCCAGCAGCTTGCTACGGGGGTTCTACGAGCAGTACTTC. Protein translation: CASSLLRGFYEQYF. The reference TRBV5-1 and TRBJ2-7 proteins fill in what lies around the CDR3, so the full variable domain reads KAGVTQTPRYLIKTRGQQVTLSCSPISGHRSVSWYQQTPGQGLQFLFEYFSETQRNKGNFPGRFSGRQFSNSRSEMNVSTLELGDSALYLCASSLLRGFYEQYFGPGTRLTVT.